This T cell receptor beta chain was sequenced for a study of blood T cell repertoires in COVID-19 (dated by TCRdb to 2018 to 2021). Study-wide context: Samples from collaborators originated in the United States, Italy and Spain and spanned both the acute and convalescent phases of COVID-19. The material from the prospective study consisted of cDNA or gDNA derived from T cells, B-cell-depleted T cells, or PBMCs. Subjects who had been exposed to COVID-19, were actively infected with it, or had recovered from it provided the deeply sampled blood TCRbeta repertoires that made up the dataset. A freely available public database, intended as a resource for researchers studying the immune response to SARS-CoV-2, is where the repertoires were released. Samples came from the ongoing ImmuneRACE study (first 160 participants) plus 1,254 subjects from 6 global collaborators. A de-identified subject ID, COVID-19 status, age in years and sex were almost always included in the sample metadata. HLA class I and class II types, where available, came from metadata supplied by the sample provider rather than from assay-based typing.

The collaborating institutions used their own protocols to collect whole blood in K2EDTA tubes. Collaborator samples were shipped for TCRbeta analysis as frozen whole blood, isolated PBMCs, or DNA extracted from either sample type. Study-wide findings and limitations: The amount of clinical and demographic metadata varied by source and participant and was provided uncurated.

TCRbeta CDR3 regions were amplified from genomic DNA by means of the immunoSEQ Assay, a bias-controlled multiplex PCR. Regarding the original processing steps: The number of nucleated cells in each sample was estimated by amplification of reference gene primers within the assay. Sequence reads were collapsed and filtered to measure the absolute abundance of every unique TCRbeta CDR3 rearrangement. For each sample, productive Simpson clonality was calculated as the square root of Simpson's diversity index over productive rearrangements. Drawn from immuneACCESS, this table holds only the in-frame rearrangements with V and J called that TCRdb kept. Clones are partly lost; checked studies trace under half to an unresolved V gene and leave the rest unexplained. V, J and clone size reflect that table, while D and trimming were determined from the DNA. The sample table lists 150,000 to 200,000 clones, over 80% of them with a count of one. The ten largest make up roughly 5% of the sample.

V lost 3 bases and J lost 7 bases; the stretch between them is 13 bases long. Including cysteine and phenylalanine, the CDR3 has 14 amino acids. The read is trimmed to its CDR3 DNA, 42 bases read in frame from base 1. From the germline V gene (reference sequence), CDR1 is MNHEY and CDR2 is SMNVEV. On this clone: Its antigen specificity is not known. There are no base qualities to consult, and no much larger clone falls within one base.

Recombination linked TRBV27 to TRBJ2-1; a tentative D match to TRBD1 spans 7 bases. The receptor was derived from a woman aged 25-40 years with acute or convalescent COVID-19. Sequences were obtained from peripheral blood. The CDR3 loop reads CASSFEAGGNEQFF. Read as DNA, the sequence is TGTGCCAGCAGTTTTGAGGCAGGGGGGAATGAGCAGTTCTTC.